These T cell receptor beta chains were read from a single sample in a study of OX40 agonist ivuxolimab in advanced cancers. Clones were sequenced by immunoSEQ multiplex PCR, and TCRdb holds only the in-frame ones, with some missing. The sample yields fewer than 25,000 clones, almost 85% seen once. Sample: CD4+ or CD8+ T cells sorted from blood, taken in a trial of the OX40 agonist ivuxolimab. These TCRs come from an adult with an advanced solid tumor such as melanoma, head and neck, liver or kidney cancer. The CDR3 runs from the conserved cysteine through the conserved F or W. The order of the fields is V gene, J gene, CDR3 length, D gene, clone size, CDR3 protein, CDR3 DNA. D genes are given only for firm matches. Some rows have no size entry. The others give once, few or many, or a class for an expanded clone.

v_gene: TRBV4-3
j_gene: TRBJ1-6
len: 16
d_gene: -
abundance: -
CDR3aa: CASSQEGAGSRTPLHF
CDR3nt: TGCGCCAGCAGCCAAGAGGGCGCAGGGTCTAGGACACCCCTCCACTTT

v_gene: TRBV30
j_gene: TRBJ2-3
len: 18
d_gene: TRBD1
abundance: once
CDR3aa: CAWSVGTGDPISTDTQYF
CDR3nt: TGTGCCTGGAGTGTCGGGACAGGGGATCCGATTAGCACAGATACGCAGTATTTT

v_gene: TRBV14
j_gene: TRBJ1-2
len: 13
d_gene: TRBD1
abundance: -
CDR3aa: CASSAPGGYGYTF
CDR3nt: TGTGCCAGCAGCGCACCAGGGGGCTATGGCTACACCTTC

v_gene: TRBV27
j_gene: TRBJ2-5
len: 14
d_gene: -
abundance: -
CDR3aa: CASSSIRGWETQYF
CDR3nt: TGTGCCAGCAGCTCAATCCGGGGGTGGGAGACCCAGTACTTC

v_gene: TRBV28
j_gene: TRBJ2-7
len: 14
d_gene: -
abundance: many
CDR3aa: CASSLSGRLYEQYF
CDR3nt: TGTGCCAGCAGTTTATCAGGAAGACTCTACGAGCAGTACTTC

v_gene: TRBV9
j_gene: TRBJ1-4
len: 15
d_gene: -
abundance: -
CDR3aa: CASSVAGGAYEKLFF
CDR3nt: TGTGCCAGCAGCGTAGCGGGGGGGGCCTATGAAAAACTGTTTTTT

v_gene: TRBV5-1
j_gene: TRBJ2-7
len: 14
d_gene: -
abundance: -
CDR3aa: CASSSGLAPREQYF
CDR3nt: TGCGCCAGCAGCTCTGGCCTGGCACCCAGGGAGCAGTACTTC

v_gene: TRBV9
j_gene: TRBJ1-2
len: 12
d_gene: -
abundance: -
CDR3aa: CASNTGGGGYTF
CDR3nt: TGTGCCAGCAACACCGGCGGCGGCGGCTACACCTTC

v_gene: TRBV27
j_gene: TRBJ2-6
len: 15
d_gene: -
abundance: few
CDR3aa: CASSRDNSGANVLTF
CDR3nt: TGTGCCAGCAGTAGGGACAACTCTGGGGCCAACGTCCTGACTTTC

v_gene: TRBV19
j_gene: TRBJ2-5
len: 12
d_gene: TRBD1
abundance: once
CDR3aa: CATQTGGGTQYF
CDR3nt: TGTGCCACCCAGACAGGGGGCGGGACCCAGTACTTC

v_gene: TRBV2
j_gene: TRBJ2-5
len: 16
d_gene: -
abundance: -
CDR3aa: CASSEAAGLLQETQYF
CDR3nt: TGTGCCAGCAGTGAAGCGGCGGGGCTACTCCAAGAGACCCAGTACTTC

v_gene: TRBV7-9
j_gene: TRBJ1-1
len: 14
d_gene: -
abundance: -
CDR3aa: CASSLGSPNTEAFF
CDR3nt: TGTGCCAGCAGCTTAGGGTCACCGAACACTGAAGCTTTCTTT

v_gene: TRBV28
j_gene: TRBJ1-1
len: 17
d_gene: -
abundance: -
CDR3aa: CASSLLGTPGVGTEAFF
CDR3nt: TGTGCCAGCAGTCTCCTCGGGACGCCCGGGGTGGGCACTGAAGCTTTCTTT

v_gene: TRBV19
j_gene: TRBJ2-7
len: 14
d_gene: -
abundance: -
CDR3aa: CASSDGRLTYEQYF
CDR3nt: TGTGCCAGTAGTGACGGCAGGTTGACCTACGAGCAGTACTTC

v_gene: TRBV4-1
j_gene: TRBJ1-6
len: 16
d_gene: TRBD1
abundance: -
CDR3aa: CASSQGGTGGYSPLHF
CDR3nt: TGCGCCAGCAGCCAGGGAGGGACAGGGGGATACTCACCCCTCCACTTT

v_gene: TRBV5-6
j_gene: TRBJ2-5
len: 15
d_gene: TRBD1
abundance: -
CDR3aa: CASSPVTGELETQYF
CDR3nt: TGTGCCAGCAGCCCGGTGACAGGGGAGTTAGAGACCCAGTACTTC

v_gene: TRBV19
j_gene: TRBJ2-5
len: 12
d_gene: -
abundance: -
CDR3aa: CASSMMGETQYF
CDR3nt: TGTGCCAGTAGTATGATGGGGGAGACCCAGTACTTC

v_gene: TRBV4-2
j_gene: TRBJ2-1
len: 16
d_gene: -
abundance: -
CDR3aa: CASSQEERSSHNEQFF
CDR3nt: TGTGCCAGCAGCCAAGAAGAGCGGAGCTCCCACAATGAGCAGTTCTTC

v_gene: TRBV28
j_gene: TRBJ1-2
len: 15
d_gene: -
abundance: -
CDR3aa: CASSWTATFNYGYTF
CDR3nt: TGTGCCAGCAGTTGGACAGCCACCTTTAACTATGGCTACACCTTC

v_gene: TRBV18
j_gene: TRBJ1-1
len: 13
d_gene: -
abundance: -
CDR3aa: CASTTGGSTEAFF
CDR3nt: TGTGCCAGCACAACGGGGGGGTCCACTGAAGCTTTCTTT

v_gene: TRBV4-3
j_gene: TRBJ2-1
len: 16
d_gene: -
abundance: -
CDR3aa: CASSQDMGGRGNEQFF
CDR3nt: TGCGCCAGCAGCCAAGATATGGGGGGCCGGGGCAATGAGCAGTTCTTC

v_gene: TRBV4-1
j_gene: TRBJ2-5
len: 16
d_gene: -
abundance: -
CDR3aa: CASSQEVGNWGLTQYF
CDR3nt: TGCGCCAGCAGCCAAGAGGTTGGGAATTGGGGGTTGACCCAGTACTTC

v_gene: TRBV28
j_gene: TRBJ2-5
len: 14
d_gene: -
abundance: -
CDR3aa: CASSLQGGLETQYF
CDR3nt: TGTGCCAGCAGTTTGCAGGGAGGCCTAGAGACCCAGTACTTC

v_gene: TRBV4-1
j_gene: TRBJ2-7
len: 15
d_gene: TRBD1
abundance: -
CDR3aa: CASSQGETGAYEQYF
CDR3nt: TGTGCCAGCAGCCAAGGGGAGACAGGGGCCTACGAGCAGTACTTC

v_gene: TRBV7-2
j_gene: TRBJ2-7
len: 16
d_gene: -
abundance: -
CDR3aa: CASSDSVWTPVYEQYF
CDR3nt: TGTGCCAGCAGTGATTCTGTGTGGACACCAGTCTACGAGCAGTACTTC

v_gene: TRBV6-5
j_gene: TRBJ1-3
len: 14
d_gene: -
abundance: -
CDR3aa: CAIYSAREWNTIYF
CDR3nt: TGTGCCATCTACTCTGCACGGGAGTGGAACACCATATATTTT

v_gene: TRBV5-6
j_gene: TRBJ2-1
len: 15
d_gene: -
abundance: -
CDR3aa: CASSGMGGLYNEQFF
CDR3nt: TGTGCCAGCAGCGGAATGGGCGGGCTGTACAATGAGCAGTTCTTC

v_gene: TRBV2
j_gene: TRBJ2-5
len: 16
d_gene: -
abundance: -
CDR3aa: CASSESGAGAQETQYF
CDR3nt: TGTGCCAGCAGTGAATCAGGGGCGGGCGCCCAAGAGACCCAGTACTTC

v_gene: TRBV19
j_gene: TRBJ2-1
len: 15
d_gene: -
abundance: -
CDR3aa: CASSIVTGAYNEQFF
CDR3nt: TGTGCCAGTAGTATAGTGACAGGAGCTTACAATGAGCAGTTCTTC

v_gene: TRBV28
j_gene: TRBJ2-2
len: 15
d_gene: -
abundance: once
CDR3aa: CASSSLGGDTGELFF
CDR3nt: TGTGCCAGCAGTTCCTTGGGGGGTGACACCGGGGAGCTGTTTTTT

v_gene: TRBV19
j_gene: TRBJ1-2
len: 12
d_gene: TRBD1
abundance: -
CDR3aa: CASNTGGYGYTF
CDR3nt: TGTGCCAGTAATACAGGGGGCTATGGCTACACCTTC